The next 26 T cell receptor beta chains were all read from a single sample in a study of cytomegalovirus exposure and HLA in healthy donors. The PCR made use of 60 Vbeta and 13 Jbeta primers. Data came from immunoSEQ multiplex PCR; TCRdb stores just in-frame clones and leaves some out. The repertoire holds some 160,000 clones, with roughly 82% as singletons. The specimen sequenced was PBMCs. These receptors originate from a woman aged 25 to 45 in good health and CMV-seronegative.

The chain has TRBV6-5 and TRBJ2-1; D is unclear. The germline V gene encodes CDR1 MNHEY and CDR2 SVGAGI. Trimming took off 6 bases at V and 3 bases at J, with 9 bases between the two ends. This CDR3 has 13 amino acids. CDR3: CASSYQIYNEQFF. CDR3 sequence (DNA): TGTGCCAGCAGCTACCAGATCTACAATGAGCAGTTCTTC.

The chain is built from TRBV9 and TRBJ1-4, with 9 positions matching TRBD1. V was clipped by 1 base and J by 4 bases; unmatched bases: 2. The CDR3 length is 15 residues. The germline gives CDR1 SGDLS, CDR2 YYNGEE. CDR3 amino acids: CASSVTGGFNEKLFF. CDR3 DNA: TGTGCCAGCAGCGTAACAGGGGGCTTTAATGAAAAACTGTTTTTT.

Written as DNA, the CDR3 is TGTGCCAGCGAAGGCAGGGGATTATACAATGAGCAGTTCTTC. Translating it yields CASEGRGLYNEQFF. The chain uses TRBV28 and TRBJ2-1; D perhaps matches TRBD1 (6 bases). CDR3 size: 14 residues. Deletions cut 8 bases from V and 4 bases from J, with 15 bases between. Germline assignment: CDR1 MDHEN and CDR2 SYDVKM.

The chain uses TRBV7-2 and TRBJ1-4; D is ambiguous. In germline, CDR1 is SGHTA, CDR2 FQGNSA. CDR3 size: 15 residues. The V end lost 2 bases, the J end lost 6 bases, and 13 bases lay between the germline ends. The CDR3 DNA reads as TGTGCCAGCAGCTTACGGTCAGCAGGTTATGAAAAACTGTTTTTT. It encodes CASSLRSAGYEKLFF.

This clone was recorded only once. The CDR3 DNA is TGTGCCAGCAGACCGGGACAGACACCCCGGCGGCAGTACTTC. Translating it yields CASRPGQTPRRQYF. The chain carries TRBV6-1 and TRBJ2-7; 7 bases are shared with TRBD1. Unmatched junction bases numbered 14, after V lost 6 bases and J lost 9 bases. CDR1 is MNHNS, CDR2 SASEGT, per germline. This CDR3 contains 14 residues.

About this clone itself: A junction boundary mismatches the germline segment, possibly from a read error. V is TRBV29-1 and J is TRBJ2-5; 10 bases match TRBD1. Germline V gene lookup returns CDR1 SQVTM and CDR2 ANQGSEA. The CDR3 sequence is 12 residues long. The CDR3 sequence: CSVEVGTGVGNF. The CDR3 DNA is TGCAGCGTTGAAGTCGGGACAGGGGTTGGAAACTTC.

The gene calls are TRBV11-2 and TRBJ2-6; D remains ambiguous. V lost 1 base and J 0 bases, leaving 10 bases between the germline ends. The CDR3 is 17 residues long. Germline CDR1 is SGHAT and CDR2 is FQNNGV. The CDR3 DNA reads TGTGCCAGCAGCTTAGTTATGATCAGCTCTGGGGCCAACGTCCTGACTTTC. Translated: CASSLVMISSGANVLTF.

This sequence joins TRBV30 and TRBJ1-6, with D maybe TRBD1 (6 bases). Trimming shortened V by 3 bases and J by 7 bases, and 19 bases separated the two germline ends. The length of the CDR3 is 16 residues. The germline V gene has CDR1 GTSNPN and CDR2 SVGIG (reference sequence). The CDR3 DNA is TGTGCCTGGAGGCCCCCTCAGGGGCTGAGGAATTCACCCCTCCACTTT. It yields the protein CAWRPPQGLRNSPLHF.

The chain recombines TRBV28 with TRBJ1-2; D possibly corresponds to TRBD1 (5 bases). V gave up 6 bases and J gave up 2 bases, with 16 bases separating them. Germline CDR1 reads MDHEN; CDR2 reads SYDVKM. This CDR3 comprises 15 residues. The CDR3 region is CASRGSDRLNYGYTF. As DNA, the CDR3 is TGTGCCAGCAGGGGATCAGACAGACTGAACTATGGCTACACCTTC.

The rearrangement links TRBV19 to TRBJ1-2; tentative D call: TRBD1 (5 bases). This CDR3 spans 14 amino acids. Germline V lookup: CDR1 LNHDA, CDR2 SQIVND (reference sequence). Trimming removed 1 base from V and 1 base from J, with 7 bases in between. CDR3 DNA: TGTGCCAGTAGTATAGGACAGCTTAACTATGGCTACACCTTC. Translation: CASSIGQLNYGYTF.

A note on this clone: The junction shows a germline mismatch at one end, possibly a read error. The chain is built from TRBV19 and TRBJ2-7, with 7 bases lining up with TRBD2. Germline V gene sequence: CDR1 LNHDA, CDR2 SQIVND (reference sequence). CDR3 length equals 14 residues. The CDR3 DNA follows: TGTGCCAGTAGTATAGGTCCAGCGGGAAGCGAGCGGTACTTC. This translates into CASSIGPAGSERYF.

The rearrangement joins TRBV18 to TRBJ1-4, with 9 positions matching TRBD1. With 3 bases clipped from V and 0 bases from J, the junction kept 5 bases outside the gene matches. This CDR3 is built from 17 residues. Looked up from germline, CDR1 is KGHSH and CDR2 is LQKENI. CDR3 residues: CASSPYGTGTTNEKLFF. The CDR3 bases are TGTGCCAGCTCACCTTATGGGACAGGGACAACTAATGAAAAACTGTTTTTT.

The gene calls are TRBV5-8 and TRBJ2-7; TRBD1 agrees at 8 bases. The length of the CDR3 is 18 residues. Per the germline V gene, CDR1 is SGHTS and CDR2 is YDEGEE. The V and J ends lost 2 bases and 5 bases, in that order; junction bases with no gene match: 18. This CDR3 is CASSLRFSQGAKINEQYF. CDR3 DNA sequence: TGTGCCAGCAGCTTAAGATTTAGTCAGGGGGCGAAAATAAACGAGCAGTACTTC.

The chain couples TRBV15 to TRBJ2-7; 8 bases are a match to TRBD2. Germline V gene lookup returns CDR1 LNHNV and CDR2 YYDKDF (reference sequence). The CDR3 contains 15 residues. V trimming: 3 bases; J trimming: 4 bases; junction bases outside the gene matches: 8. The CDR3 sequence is CATSRSGGPEYEQYF. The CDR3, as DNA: TGTGCCACCAGCAGGTCGGGAGGGCCTGAATACGAGCAGTACTTC.

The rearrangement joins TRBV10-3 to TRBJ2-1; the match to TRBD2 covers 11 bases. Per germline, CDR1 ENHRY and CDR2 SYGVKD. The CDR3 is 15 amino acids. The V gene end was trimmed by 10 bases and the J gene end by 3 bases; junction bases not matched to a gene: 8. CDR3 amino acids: CATSPTSGIYNEQFF. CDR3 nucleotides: TGTGCCACCTCCCCGACTAGCGGGATCTACAATGAGCAGTTCTTC.

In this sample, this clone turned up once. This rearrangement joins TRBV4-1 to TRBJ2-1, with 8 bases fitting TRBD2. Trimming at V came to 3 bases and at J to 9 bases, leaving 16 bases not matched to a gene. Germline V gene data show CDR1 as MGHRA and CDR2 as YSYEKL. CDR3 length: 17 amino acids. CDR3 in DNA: TGCGCCAGCAGCCACAACCCGGGACTAGGAAGGGGAACTGAGCAGTTCTTC. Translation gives CASSHNPGLGRGTEQFF.

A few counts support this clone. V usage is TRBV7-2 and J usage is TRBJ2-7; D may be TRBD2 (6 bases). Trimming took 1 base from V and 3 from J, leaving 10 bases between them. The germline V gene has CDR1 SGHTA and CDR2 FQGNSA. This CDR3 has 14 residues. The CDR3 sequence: CASSLVGGFYEQYF. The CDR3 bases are TGTGCCAGCAGCTTAGTGGGGGGATTCTACGAGCAGTACTTC.

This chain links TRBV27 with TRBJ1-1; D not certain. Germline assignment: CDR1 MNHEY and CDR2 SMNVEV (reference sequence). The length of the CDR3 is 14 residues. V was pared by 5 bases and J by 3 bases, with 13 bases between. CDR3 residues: CASSLEFAHTEAFF. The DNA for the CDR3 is TGTGCCAGCAGTCTCGAGTTCGCGCACACTGAAGCTTTCTTT.

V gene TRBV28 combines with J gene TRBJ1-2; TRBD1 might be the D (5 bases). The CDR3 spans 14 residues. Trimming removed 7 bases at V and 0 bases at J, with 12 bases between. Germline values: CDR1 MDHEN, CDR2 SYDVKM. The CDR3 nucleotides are TGTGCCAGCACCCAGGGCCTAGCTAACTATGGCTACACCTTC. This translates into CASTQGLANYGYTF.

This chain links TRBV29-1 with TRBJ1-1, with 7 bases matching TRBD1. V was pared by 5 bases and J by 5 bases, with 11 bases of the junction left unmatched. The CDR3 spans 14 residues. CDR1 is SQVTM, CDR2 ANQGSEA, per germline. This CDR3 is CSVMKGAVRTEAFF. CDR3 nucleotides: TGCAGCGTTATGAAGGGGGCAGTCAGGACTGAAGCTTTCTTT. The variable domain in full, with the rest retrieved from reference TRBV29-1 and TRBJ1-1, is SAVISQKPSRDICQRGTSLTIQCQVDSQVTMMFWYRQQPGQSLTLIATANQGSEATYESGFVIDKFPISRPNLTFSTLTVSNMSPEDSSIYLCSVMKGAVRTEAFFGQGTRLTVV.

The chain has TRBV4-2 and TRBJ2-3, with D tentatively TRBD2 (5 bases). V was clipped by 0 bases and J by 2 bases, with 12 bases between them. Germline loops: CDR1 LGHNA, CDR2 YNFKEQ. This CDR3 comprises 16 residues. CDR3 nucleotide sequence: TGTGCCAGCAGCCAAGATCCGGGCGGACTCACAGATACGCAGTATTTT. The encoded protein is CASSQDPGGLTDTQYF.

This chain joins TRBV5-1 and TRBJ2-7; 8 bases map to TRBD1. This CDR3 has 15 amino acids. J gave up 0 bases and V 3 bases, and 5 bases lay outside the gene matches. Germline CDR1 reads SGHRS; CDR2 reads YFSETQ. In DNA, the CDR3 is TGCGCCAGCAGCTCATCCGGGACAGGCTCCTACGAGCAGTACTTC. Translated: CASSSSGTGSYEQYF.

Written as DNA, the CDR3 is TGCAGCGTTGAACCGGGGACAGTTAGCACAGATACGCAGTATTTT. Protein: CSVEPGTVSTDTQYF. This chain uses TRBV29-1 with TRBJ2-3, with 7 bases that match TRBD1. Germline assignment: CDR1 SQVTM and CDR2 ANQGSEA. The V and J ends lost 2 bases and 0 bases, in that order; junction bases with no gene match: 5. The CDR3 has 15 residues.

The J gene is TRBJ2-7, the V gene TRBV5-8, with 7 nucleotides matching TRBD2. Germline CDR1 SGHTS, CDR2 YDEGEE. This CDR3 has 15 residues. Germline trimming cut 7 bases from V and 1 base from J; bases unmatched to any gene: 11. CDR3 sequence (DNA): TGTGCCAGCCTCCCGAGGGCTAGCGGATCCTACGAGCAGTACTTC. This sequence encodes CASLPRASGSYEQYF.

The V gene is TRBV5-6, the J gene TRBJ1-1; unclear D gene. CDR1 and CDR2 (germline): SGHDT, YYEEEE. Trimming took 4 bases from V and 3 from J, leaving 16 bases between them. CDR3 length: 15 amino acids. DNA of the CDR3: TGTGCCAGCAGCCCGGGGAGTTACGTCCACACTGAAGCTTTCTTT. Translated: CASSPGSYVHTEAFF.

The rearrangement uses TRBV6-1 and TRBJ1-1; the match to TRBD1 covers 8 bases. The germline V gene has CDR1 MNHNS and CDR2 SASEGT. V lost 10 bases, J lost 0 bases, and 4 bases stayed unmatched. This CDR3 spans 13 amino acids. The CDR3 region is CANTGGLNTEAFF. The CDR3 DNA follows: TGTGCCAACACAGGGGGACTGAACACTGAAGCTTTCTTT.